What follows describes a single T cell receptor beta chain. This clone was detected only once. What this receptor recognizes is not known. It has no much larger one-base neighbor in the sample; base qualities were not kept. This specimen belongs to a study of PD-1 blockade in classical Hodgkin lymphoma (TCRdb year 2020). Context from the whole study: Nivolumab dosing was 3 mg/kg intravenously every 2 weeks, continuing until either disease progression or unacceptable toxicity. The study used TCR beta sequencing and CyTOF to define a peripheral blood immune signature of response to PD-1 blockade in classical Hodgkin lymphoma. Study-wide findings and limitations: Trial patients with a complete response had baseline diversity similar to that of newly diagnosed patients, while partial responders and progressors had significantly lower diversity. By C4D1, a significant rise was seen in CD4+ TCR diversity but not in CD8+ TCR diversity (p=0.0027 vs p=0.16), and the rise was most apparent among complete responders (p=0.02). Baseline TCR diversity was reported as lower in newly diagnosed patients than in healthy donors, and lower still in relapsed/refractory patients. Only a single clinical trial cohort was studied, and what caused the repertoire differences, possibly disease activity or prior therapy, remained undefined. Lower diversity was seen in patients whose nivolumab began less than 1 year after ASCT, and these patients were left out of later analyses so that immune reconstitution would not confound the results.

The time point label for this specimen denotes: cycle 4 day 1 (C4D1), after about 6 weeks of nivolumab. Every trial patient had relapsed after autologous stem cell transplantation, and cohorts A, B and C differed in prior brentuximab vedotin exposure. The trial cohort included 45 to 65 patients with relapsed/refractory classical Hodgkin lymphoma, and each patient had a best overall response of complete response, partial response or progressive disease. Trial patients were treated with single-agent nivolumab in the multi-cohort phase II CheckMate 205 trial. An independent review committee assessed best overall response by applying the 2007 International Working Group response criteria. Trial PBMCs were collected immediately before nivolumab initiation (C1D1) and during therapy at cycle 2 day 1 and cycle 4 day 1. Peripheral blood was collected in 8 mL Vacutainer Cell Preparation Tubes, from which PBMCs were isolated by centrifugation and then cryopreserved.

Genomic DNA was extracted with the Qiagen DNeasy kit from unsorted PBMCs and from negatively selected CD4+ and CD8+ fractions. TCR beta CDR3 regions were amplified by immunoSEQ multiplex PCR using primers annealing to V and J segments. A synthetic immune receptor repertoire was used to minimize amplification bias, and any residual bias was removed computationally once sequencing was done. Turning to the authors' computational methods: Repertoire diversity was quantified as the Shannon entropy index using custom Python scripts. Unsorted, CD4+ and CD8+ repertoires were analyzed separately, except in combined analyses where CD4+ and CD8+ sequences were merged in silico. A clone counted as expanded when the clone's frequency after treatment rose at least 2-fold relative to C1D1, and clones undetected at baseline were given a pseudocount of 0.5. Singleton clones were defined as clones with 0 or 1 copy at C1D1, and non-singleton clones were defined as clones with 2 or more copies. Clones expanded in unsorted samples were annotated as CD4+, CD8+ or unknown by matching protein sequences in sorted samples from the same patient. Diversity changes from C1D1 to C4D1 were tested in paired samples using Wilcoxon tests. TCRdb provides this immuneACCESS table in a form limited to in-frame rearrangements. Some clones are lacking; in checked studies, under half of them reflect an unresolved V gene, and why the rest are absent is not known. Clone size and the V and J calls come from that table; the DNA yielded D and trimming. The sample records about 94,000 clones, more than 85% of which are singletons. The top ten hold just under 2% of the sample.

Sequencing used peripheral blood mononuclear cells (PBMCs), obtained before the fourth cycle of nivolumab. This clonotype originated in a human donor with classical Hodgkin lymphoma.

The sequenced DNA: TGTGCCAGTAGGGGCACTAGCGCCCACAATGAGCAGTTCTTC. Translated, this gives CASRGTSAHNEQFF. The V gene is TRBV19 and the J gene is TRBJ2-1, with 7 bases matching TRBD2. V ends up 6 bases short and J 5 bases short, with an unmatched junction base count of 7. The germline V gene (reference sequence) yields LNHDA for CDR1 and SQIVND for CDR2. The CDR3, cysteine through phenylalanine, is 14 amino acids long. The CDR3 DNA has 42 bases and is translated from base 1. With the portions outside the CDR3 filled from the reference TRBV19 and TRBJ2-1 genes, the complete variable region becomes DGGITQSPKYLFRKEGQNVTLSCEQNLNHDAMYWYRQDPGQGLRLIYYSQIVNDFQKGDIAEGYSVSREKKESFPLTVTSAQKNPTAFYLCASRGTSAHNEQFFGPGTRLTVL.